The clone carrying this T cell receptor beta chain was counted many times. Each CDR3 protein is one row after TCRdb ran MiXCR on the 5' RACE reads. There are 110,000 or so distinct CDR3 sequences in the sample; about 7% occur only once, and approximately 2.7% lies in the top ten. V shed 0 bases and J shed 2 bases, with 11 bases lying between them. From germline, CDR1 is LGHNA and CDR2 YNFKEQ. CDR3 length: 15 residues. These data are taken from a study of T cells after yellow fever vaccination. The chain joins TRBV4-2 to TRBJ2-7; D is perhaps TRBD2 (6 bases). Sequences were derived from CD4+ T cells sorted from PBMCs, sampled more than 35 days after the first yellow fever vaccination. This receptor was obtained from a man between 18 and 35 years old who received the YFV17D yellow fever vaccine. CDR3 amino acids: CASSQDLAPAYEQYF. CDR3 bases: TGTGCCAGCAGCCAAGATCTAGCGCCTGCCTACGAGCAGTACTTC.